This T cell receptor (beta chain) is drawn from a study of blood T cells in healthy people across ages. Study findings and constraints: The percentage of naive T cells correlated strongly with TCR beta diversity. Measured against age, TCR beta diversity per million T cells decreased in a roughly linear manner.

As concerns this clonotype: What it binds is unknown.

Extracted total RNA amounted to at least 5.5 micrograms for each sample. From germline, CDR1 is SEHNR and CDR2 FQNEAQ (reference sequence). The CDR3 totals 13 residues. Trimming removed 6 bases at V and 3 bases at J, with 11 bases between. Alongside a J-beta primer mix, a sample-barcoded 5' primer served in a second PCR lasting roughly 6 to 12 cycles. Each CDR3 protein is one row after TCRdb ran MiXCR on the 5' RACE reads. The sample lists fewer than 800,000 distinct CDR3 sequences; roughly 20% were seen once. The V call is TRBV7-9, the J call TRBJ2-5; tentatively, D is TRBD1 or TRBD2 (5 bases each). This TCR derives from a man aged 65 to 85 in good health. Sequenced material: blood. The CDR3 spells CASRPGTEETQYF. CDR3 sequence (DNA): TGTGCCAGCAGGCCTGGGACCGAAGAGACCCAGTACTTC.